Each of the 16 T cell receptor beta chains below was sequenced from the same sample in a study of glioma-infiltrating T cells. Using RNA template, CDR3s of TCR alpha and beta were amplified with iRepertoire arm-PCR. TCRdb called the multiplex PCR reads again in MiXCR, with one record for every CDR3 protein. This repertoire shows a few hundred thousand distinct CDR3 sequences, 35% to 45% found once; its top ten account for around 12%. The sequencing sample was made of glioma tissue, nonneoplastic brain tissue, or PBMCs (not recorded which). These receptors came from a human donor with low-grade glioma or glioblastoma, undergoing nonglioma brain surgery, or in good health (not recorded which).

This clonotype was counted only a few times. The chain links TRBV28 to TRBJ1-5, with 7 bases aligning to TRBD1. There are 16 residues in the CDR3. CDR1 is MDHEN, CDR2 SYDVKM, per germline. The J segment lost 4 bases and the V segment lost 6 bases, leaving 12 bases of the junction unmatched. The DNA for the CDR3 is TGTGCCAGCAGAACACTATCCGGGACAGAGAATCAGCCCCAGCATTTT. Translated: CASRTLSGTENQPQHF.

CDR3 residues: CASSYSPRDFNEQFF. DNA of the CDR3: TGTGCCAGCAGTTACTCGCCCCGGGATTTCAATGAGCAGTTCTTC. The chain carries TRBV6-5 and TRBJ2-1, with a tentative D call TRBD2 (5 bases). Trimming took 0 bases from V and 6 from J, leaving 12 bases between them. Germline V CDR1 and CDR2: MNHEY, SVGAGI. The CDR3 sequence is 15 residues long.

This clonotype was counted ten times or more. The rearrangement uses TRBV6-2 or TRBV6-3 and TRBJ2-5; maybe TRBD1 (6 bases). The germline V gene encodes CDR1 MNHEY and CDR2 SVGEGT. The CDR3 is made up of 15 amino acids. The V end was cut by 4 bases, the J end by 4 bases, with 16 bases between. In DNA, the CDR3 is TGTGCCAGCAGTTTCTTGGGGACAACCGGAGAGACCCAGTACTTC. Its translation: CASSFLGTTGETQYF.

This clonotype showed up just a few times. The chain links TRBV27 to TRBJ2-1, with 10 bases matching TRBD1. Germline CDR1 reads MNHEY; CDR2 reads SMNVEV (reference sequence). CDR3 size: 15 residues. V shed 5 bases, J shed 8 bases, and the junction held 9 bases outside the gene matches. The CDR3: CASSPTGGAFYEQFF. In nucleotides, the CDR3 is TGTGCCAGCAGTCCGACAGGGGGCGCGTTCTATGAGCAGTTCTTC.

A note on this clonotype: A much larger clone differs by one base, so this may be a read error. The rearrangement uses TRBV15 and TRBJ1-1, with 7 positions matching TRBD1. This CDR3 is 12 amino acids long. CDR1 and CDR2 (germline): LNHNV, YYDKDF (reference sequence). CDR3 bases: TGTGCCACCACCAGGACAGGTACTGAAGCTTCCTTT. Amino acid sequence: CATTRTGTEASF.

The chain couples TRBV20-1 to TRBJ2-7; 7 bases align to TRBD2. The CDR3 loop spans 14 amino acids. Germline values: CDR1 DFQATT, CDR2 SNEGSKA (reference sequence). Trimming cost V 3 bases and J 5 bases; bases outside gene matches: 10. The CDR3 DNA reads as TGCAGTGCTAGCAGGCCCGGCGGGAGCGACGAGCAGTACTTC. Translation gives CSASRPGGSDEQYF.

This clonotype was seen many times. The chain links TRBV28 to TRBJ1-5; D gene uncertain. V lost 5 bases, J lost 2 bases, and 16 bases lay in between. This CDR3 contains 16 residues. From germline, CDR1 is MDHEN and CDR2 SYDVKM. This CDR3 is CASSPNPTFGNQPQHF. Written as DNA, the CDR3 is TGTGCCAGCAGTCCCAACCCGACCTTTGGCAATCAGCCCCAGCATTTT.

The genes are TRBV4-1 and TRBJ2-7; no clear D gene. The CDR3 covers 17 residues. V lost 1 base and J lost 1, with 17 bases in between. The germline CDR1 and CDR2 sequences are MGHRA and YSYEKL. This CDR3 is CASSQGASVRRSYEQYF. The CDR3 nucleotides are TGCGCCAGCAGCCAAGGAGCGTCGGTGAGACGATCCTACGAGCAGTACTTC.

This clonotype was counted a few times. CDR3 nucleotides: TGTGCCAGCGAGGCGATCAACTATGGCTACACCTTC. Residues: CASEAINYGYTF. J is TRBJ1-2 and V is TRBV7-9; no firm D call. Trimming removed 8 bases at V and 2 bases at J, with 9 bases between. The CDR3 has 12 residues. Germline-derived CDR1 and CDR2 are SEHNR and FQNEAQ (reference sequence).

The chain uses TRBV28 and TRBJ2-3; 9 bases match TRBD2. V gave up 4 bases and J gave up 0 bases; unmatched junction bases: 8. This CDR3 has 17 amino acids. From germline, CDR1 is MDHEN and CDR2 SYDVKM. This chain's CDR3 is CASSYPTREGSTDTQYF. Written as DNA, the CDR3 is TGTGCCAGCAGTTACCCCACGCGGGAGGGGAGCACAGATACGCAGTATTTT. The full variable domain, its missing parts supplied by reference TRBV28 and TRBJ2-3, is DVKVTQSSRYLVKRTGEKVFLECVQDMDHENMFWYRQDPGLGLRLIYFSYDVKMKEKGDIPEGYSVSREKKERFSLILESASTNQTSMYLCASSYPTREGSTDTQYFGPGTRLTVL.

The chain links TRBV19 to TRBJ1-1; unclear D gene. The CDR3 has 12 amino acids. Germline V gives CDR1 LNHDA, CDR2 SQIVND (reference sequence). The ends were cut back, 9 bases at V and 6 bases at J, with 14 bases in the middle. The CDR3 nucleotides read TGTGCCAGCTCTACAAGGTACTCTGAAGCTTTCTTT. Protein sequence: CASSTRYSEAFF.

As to this clonotype: A read error may be the cause here, since a much bigger clone is one base away. This chain joins TRBV28 and TRBJ1-5; D gene ambiguous. The CDR3 sequence is 16 residues long. CDR1 and CDR2 (germline): MDHEN, SYDVKM. In DNA, the CDR3 is TGTGCCAGCAGTACCATTACTGACGGTAGCAATCAGACCCAGCATTTT. Encoded protein: CASSTITDGSNQTQHF.

Comment on this clonotype: A much larger clonotype is one base distant, so this may be a read error. V gene TRBV6-2 or TRBV6-3 combines with J gene TRBJ2-3; the match to TRBD1 covers 7 bases. Germline CDR1 MNHEY, CDR2 SVGEGT. The CDR3 spans 15 residues. The CDR3 coding sequence is TGTGCCAGCAGTTTGCTGACAGGGCTCACAAATACGCAGTATTTT. Residues: CASSLLTGLTNTQYF.

This chain joins TRBV24-1 and TRBJ2-3; 8 bases fit TRBD2. The germline CDR1 and CDR2 sequences are KGHDR and SFDVKD. Trimming took 10 bases from V and 2 from J; bases not matched to a gene: 19. The CDR3 sequence is 18 residues long. The CDR3, as DNA: TGTGCCACACCCGGAGGGGAACTAGCGGAGAACCCCACAGATACGCAGTATTTT. Translation gives CATPGGELAENPTDTQYF.

About this clonotype: A much bigger clone sits one base away, suggesting this may be a read error. This chain connects TRBV6-1 to TRBJ2-3, with TRBD2 matching 8 bases. The length of the CDR3 is 15 residues. Germline-derived CDR1 and CDR2 are MNHNS and SASEGT. V was clipped by 9 bases and J by 4 bases; unmatched bases: 12. The CDR3 loop is CASKKGLGRADTQYF. The CDR3 DNA reads as TGTGCCAGTAAAAAGGGACTAGGTCGCGCAGATACGCAGTATTTT.

Turning to this clonotype: A much larger clone differs by one base, so this may be a read error. The V gene is TRBV6-2 or TRBV6-3, the J gene TRBJ1-2; the D gene is possibly TRBD1 (5 bases). The germline CDR1 and CDR2 sequences are MNHEY and SVGEGT. There are 14 residues in the CDR3. CDR3 nucleotides: TGTGCCAGCAGGCCGGGGCGAACGAACTATGGCTACGCCTTC. This translates into CASRPGRTNYGYAF.